This entry lists 30 T cell receptor beta chains sequenced from one sample in a study of T cell clonotyping in hematopoietic cell transplantation. This table comes from immunoSEQ multiplex PCR, and its TCRdb copy is limited to in-frame clones, with some not included. The sample gives some 13,000 clones, approximately 80% of which show up once; approximately 17% is in the top ten. The sample's time point: recipient sample about 28 days before transplant, after cytoreduction. Source: peripheral blood mononuclear cells, taken before stem cell transplant. Receptors were obtained from a man aged 55 to 70 with acute myeloid leukemia. Some clones in this sample may be carry-over from other donors' samples.

The chain links TRBV6-8 to TRBJ1-5; 10 positions match TRBD1. The V gene's germline CDR1 is MNHGY and CDR2 SAAAGT. The CDR3 is made up of 15 amino acids. Germline trimming cut 8 bases from V and 2 bases from J; bases unmatched to any gene: 6. The CDR3 loop reads CASCGQGEGNQPQHF. CDR3 coding DNA: TGTGCCAGCTGCGGACAGGGGGAAGGCAATCAGCCCCAGCATTTT.

This clone was seen a few times. J is TRBJ2-3 and V is TRBV11-3; the D is unclear. This CDR3 has 14 residues. The germline CDR1 and CDR2 sequences are SGHNT and YENEEA. The V end lost 1 base, the J end lost 6 bases, and 11 bases lay between the germline ends. Here the CDR3 DNA reads TGTGCCAGCAGCTTAGGCCACCCCCAGGATACGCAGTATTTT. Translation: CASSLGHPQDTQYF.

CDR3 coding DNA: TGTGCCAGCAGCATCATAGGGGGGACTAGCGGGACCGCCCGGGATACGCAGTATTTT. This codes for CASSIIGGTSGTARDTQYF. The genes are TRBV7-2 and TRBJ2-3, with 13 bases that match TRBD2. CDR1 and CDR2 (germline): SGHTA, FQGNSA. The CDR3 has 19 residues. The V and J ends lost 5 bases and 6 bases, in that order; junction bases with no gene match: 17.

The chain combines TRBV2 with TRBJ2-7; D is ambiguous. Per the germline V gene, CDR1 is SNHLY and CDR2 is FYNNEI. The V end lost 4 bases, the J end lost 6 bases, and 16 bases lay between the germline ends. The CDR3 has 14 residues. The CDR3 DNA reads as TGTGCCAGCAGTGCACGATCCATCTTCGGCGAGCAGTACTTC. As protein: CASSARSIFGEQYF.

This chain connects TRBV6-6 to TRBJ2-3; TRBD2 is a possible D gene (5 bases). Germline-derived CDR1 and CDR2 are MNHNY and SVGAGI (reference sequence). The CDR3 has 15 residues. V lost 2 bases and J 4 bases, leaving 13 bases between the germline ends. The DNA for the CDR3 is TGTGCCAGCAGTTACGGGCCTAGCATGTCAGATACGCAGTATTTT. It is translated as CASSYGPSMSDTQYF.

The CDR3 DNA reads as TGTGCCAGCAGTTACTCGTGGGGGGCGGGCGGCTACACCTTC. This translates into CASSYSWGAGGYTF. The V and J genes are TRBV6-6 and TRBJ1-2; the D gene is possibly TRBD1 (6 bases). Germline V gene lookup returns CDR1 MNHNY and CDR2 SVGAGI (reference sequence). V was cut by 0 bases and J by 8 bases, with 13 bases left in between. The CDR3 covers 14 residues.

V and J are TRBV6-5 and TRBJ2-5; D may be TRBD2 (6 bases). The germline V gene has CDR1 MNHEY and CDR2 SVGAGI. This CDR3 spans 12 amino acids. V gave up 8 bases and J gave up 2 bases, with 9 bases separating them. The CDR3 loop is CASGRGQETQYF. The CDR3 nucleotides read TGTGCCAGCGGCCGGGGGCAAGAGACCCAGTACTTC.

The chain employs TRBV30 and TRBJ1-3, with D uncertain. The V end was cut by 2 bases, the J end by 0 bases, with 5 bases between. Germline V gene lookup returns CDR1 GTSNPN and CDR2 SVGIG (reference sequence). The CDR3 length is 13 residues. The CDR3 DNA reads as TGTGCCTGGAGTCCCACCTCTGGAAACACCATATATTTT. Amino acid sequence: CAWSPTSGNTIYF.

The J gene is TRBJ2-1, the V gene TRBV7-2; the match to TRBD2 covers 9 bases. V was pared by 2 bases and J by 4 bases, with 9 bases of the junction left unmatched. CDR1 and CDR2 from the germline V gene are SGHTA and FQGNSA. CDR3 length equals 17 residues. CDR3 protein: CASSLRGAGGLYNEQFF. Written as DNA, the CDR3 is TGTGCCAGCAGCTTAAGGGGAGCGGGGGGCCTTTACAATGAGCAGTTCTTC.

The V and J genes are TRBV15 and TRBJ2-5, with 13 bases identical to TRBD2. The CDR3 spans 18 residues. In germline, CDR1 is LNHNV, CDR2 YYDKDF (reference sequence). Trimming removed 0 bases from V and 5 bases from J; junction bases left unmatched: 9. As DNA, the CDR3 is TGTGCCACCAGCAGAGATCCACTAGCGGGGGGGGCTGGGGAGACCCAGTACTTC. Translating it yields CATSRDPLAGGAGETQYF.

The rearrangement joins TRBV25-1 to TRBJ2-5; 9 bases line up with TRBD2. The CDR3 has 16 amino acids. V shed 0 bases and J 4 bases; nucleotides not matched to a gene: 6. The V gene's germline CDR1 is MGHDK and CDR2 SYGVNS. The CDR3 nucleotides are TGTGCCAGCAGTGAATACTCGGGTAGCGGGGGAGAGACCCAGTACTTC. Its translation: CASSEYSGSGGETQYF.

The V call is TRBV7-2, the J call TRBJ2-5; 7 bases are shared with TRBD2. The CDR3 contains 13 residues. V shed 7 bases and J 5 bases; nucleotides not matched to a gene: 7. CDR1 is SGHTA and CDR2 is FQGNSA in the germline V gene. The CDR3 region has the DNA TGTGCCAGCAAAACGGGGGAGGGGGAGACCCAGTACTTC. Encoded protein: CASKTGEGETQYF.

The V call is TRBV7-1, the J call TRBJ2-7; 9 positions match TRBD2. TRBV7-1 is an ORF for which the function is uncertain. This CDR3 spans 14 amino acids. V gave up 4 bases and J gave up 5 bases; unmatched junction bases: 6. DNA of the CDR3: TGTGCCAGCAGCTTAGTTAGGACTAGCGACGAGCAGTACTTC. Amino acid sequence: CASSLVRTSDEQYF.

The gene calls are TRBV6-5 and TRBJ2-7; weak D call: TRBD1 (7 bases). This CDR3 comprises 15 residues. The V gene's germline CDR1 is MNHEY and CDR2 SVGAGI. The V gene lost 6 bases and the J gene lost 2 bases, with 17 bases spanning the gap. The CDR3 is CASRRGDRGPYEQYF. The CDR3 DNA follows: TGTGCCAGCAGACGCGGGGACAGAGGTCCCTACGAGCAGTACTTC.

The gene calls are TRBV6-5 and TRBJ1-1, with D hard to call. CDR1 and CDR2 (germline): MNHEY, SVGAGI. The CDR3 length is 13 residues. Trimming removed 5 bases at V and 7 bases at J, with 14 bases between. CDR3 coding DNA: TGTGCCAGCAGTCCGCTATACCGGGATGAAGCTTTCTTT. Its protein is CASSPLYRDEAFF.

The gene calls are TRBV19 and TRBJ1-1; D remains ambiguous. The germline V and J ends were trimmed by 5 bases and 3 bases, with 10 bases remaining between them. CDR3 length equals 13 residues. Germline CDR1 LNHDA, CDR2 SQIVND (reference sequence). This chain's CDR3 is CASSLGVDTEAFF. CDR3 in DNA: TGTGCCAGTAGTTTGGGTGTTGACACTGAAGCTTTCTTT.

The genes are TRBV7-8 and TRBJ2-1, with D perhaps matching TRBD1 (5 bases). CDR3 size: 17 residues. CDR1 is SGHVS, CDR2 FQNEAQ, per germline. The ends were cut back, 2 bases at V and 4 bases at J, with 18 bases in the middle. CDR3 amino acids: CASSLIFWGQLYNEQFF. The DNA for the CDR3 is TGTGCCAGCAGCTTAATTTTTTGGGGCCAACTATACAATGAGCAGTTCTTC.

V and J are TRBV9 and TRBJ2-1, with 7 bases fitting TRBD2. With 4 bases clipped from V and 2 bases from J, the junction kept 12 bases outside the gene matches. Per germline, CDR1 SGDLS and CDR2 YYNGEE. This CDR3 comprises 17 residues. DNA for the CDR3: TGTGCCAGCAGCTCTCGGGTTGGGAGGGGTACCTACAATGAGCAGTTCTTC. Translation: CASSSRVGRGTYNEQFF.

The rearrangement uses TRBV9 and TRBJ1-2; no clear D gene. Trimming took 3 bases from V and 4 from J, leaving 19 bases between them. CDR1 is SGDLS and CDR2 is YYNGEE in the germline V gene. CDR3 length equals 16 residues. CDR3: CASSAEAAGVGYGYTF. The CDR3 nucleotides are TGTGCCAGCAGCGCGGAAGCAGCGGGAGTAGGCTATGGCTACACCTTC.

The chain employs TRBV5-1 and TRBJ2-3; D may be TRBD1 (6 bases). The CDR3 runs to 13 residues. Trimming shortened V by 4 bases and J by 6 bases, and 12 bases separated the two germline ends. Germline-derived CDR1 and CDR2 are SGHRS and YFSETQ. The CDR3 nucleotides read TGCGCCAGCAGCCCAGGGGCACACGATACGCAGTATTTT. Translating gives CASSPGAHDTQYF.

The gene calls are TRBV11-3 and TRBJ2-5, with D possibly being TRBD2 (5 bases). Trimming took off 3 bases at V and 1 base at J, with 6 bases between the two ends. This CDR3 has 13 residues. Germline V lookup: CDR1 SGHNT, CDR2 YENEEA. In DNA, the CDR3 is TGTGCCAGCAGCTTCGGGATCCAAGAGACCCAGTACTTC. Protein product: CASSFGIQETQYF.

The V call is TRBV11-3, the J call TRBJ1-4; TRBD1 might be the D (5 bases). CDR1 SGHNT and CDR2 YENEEA come from the germline V gene. CDR3 length: 18 amino acids. V shed 5 bases and J shed 0 bases, with 19 bases lying between them. CDR3 sequence (DNA): TGTGCCAGCAGCCCCTGCAGCCCACAGGCCCCAACTAATGAAAAACTGTTTTTT. As protein: CASSPCSPQAPTNEKLFF. Complete variable domain (other parts from reference TRBV11-3 and TRBJ1-4): EAGVVQSPRYKIIEKKQPVAFWCNPISGHNTLYWYLQNLGQGPELLIRYENEEAVDDSQLPKDRFSAERLKGVDSTLKIQPAELGDSAVYLCASSPCSPQAPTNEKLFFGSGTQLSVL.

V gene TRBV4-1 combines with J gene TRBJ1-2; a possible D gene is TRBD1 (5 bases). This CDR3 spans 18 amino acids. Between the trimmed V and J ends, which lost 0 bases and 4 bases, there was a span of 21 bases. Germline CDR1 MGHRA, CDR2 YSYEKL. CDR3 sequence (DNA): TGCGCCAGCAGCCAAGAAGGGGTCCGGGGCGCGGGAGCCTATGGCTACACCTTC. Protein sequence: CASSQEGVRGAGAYGYTF.

V gene TRBV5-1 combines with J gene TRBJ1-1, with 11 bases matching TRBD1. This CDR3 contains 18 residues. V was clipped by 3 bases and J by 5 bases; unmatched bases: 15. Germline CDR1 is SGHRS and CDR2 is YFSETQ. The CDR3: CASSYYSGTGGKWTEAFF. The CDR3 region has the DNA TGCGCCAGCAGCTACTACTCCGGGACAGGGGGGAAGTGGACTGAAGCTTTCTTT. Variable domain in full (rest from reference TRBV5-1 and TRBJ1-1): KAGVTQTPRYLIKTRGQQVTLSCSPISGHRSVSWYQQTPGQGLQFLFEYFSETQRNKGNFPGRFSGRQFSNSRSEMNVSTLELGDSALYLCASSYYSGTGGKWTEAFFGQGTRLTVV.

The chain combines TRBV15 with TRBJ1-4; TRBD1 matches at 8 bases. With V trimmed by 3 bases and J by 7 bases, 4 bases remained unmatched. CDR3 length: 14 amino acids. Germline V gene sequence: CDR1 LNHNV, CDR2 YYDKDF (reference sequence). The CDR3 nucleotides read TGTGCCACCAGCAGTGGACAGGGTGCTGAAAAACTGTTTTTT. Translated: CATSSGQGAEKLFF.

This rearrangement joins TRBV29-1 to TRBJ1-1, with 9 nucleotides matching TRBD1. CDR3 size: 16 residues. Trimming at V came to 0 bases and at J to 4 bases, leaving 9 bases not matched to a gene. The germline CDR1 and CDR2 sequences are SQVTM and ANQGSEA. The CDR3 DNA reads as TGCAGCGTTGAAGATCAAGGTAGGACAGGGGCCACTGAAGCTTTCTTT. Its translation is CSVEDQGRTGATEAFF.

CDR3 DNA sequence: TGCGCCAGCAGCCAAGATCGGGTCACTACCGGGGAGCTGTTTTTT. Its translation: CASSQDRVTTGELFF. V gene TRBV4-3 combines with J gene TRBJ2-2; D not resolved. V was pared by 0 bases and J by 5 bases, with 10 bases between. The germline V gene has CDR1 LGHNA and CDR2 YSLEER. The CDR3 totals 15 residues.

The chain joins TRBV5-1 to TRBJ2-1, with 9 nucleotides matching TRBD1. Per the germline V gene, CDR1 is SGHRS and CDR2 is YFSETQ. V gave up 0 bases and J gave up 9 bases; unmatched junction bases: 7. CDR3 length equals 15 residues. Written as DNA, the CDR3 is TGCGCCAGCAGCTTGGCCTTGGGACAGGGTACTGAGCAGTTCTTC. Its protein product is CASSLALGQGTEQFF. The full variable domain, its missing parts supplied by reference TRBV5-1 and TRBJ2-1, is KAGVTQTPRYLIKTRGQQVTLSCSPISGHRSVSWYQQTPGQGLQFLFEYFSETQRNKGNFPGRFSGRQFSNSRSEMNVSTLELGDSALYLCASSLALGQGTEQFFGPGTRLTVL.

This chain uses TRBV9 with TRBJ1-5, with 7 positions matching TRBD1. The CDR3 totals 14 residues. Per the germline V gene, CDR1 is SGDLS and CDR2 is YYNGEE. Germline trimming cut 4 bases from V and 9 bases from J; bases unmatched to any gene: 10. The CDR3 is CASSPGTADVPQHF. The CDR3 DNA sequence: TGTGCCAGCAGCCCAGGGACAGCGGACGTGCCCCAGCATTTT.

The rearrangement links TRBV5-1 to TRBJ2-5; the D gene is possibly TRBD2 (7 bases). Trimming shortened V by 3 bases and J by 2 bases, and 14 bases separated the two germline ends. Germline V gene lookup returns CDR1 SGHRS and CDR2 YFSETQ. The CDR3 runs to 15 residues. This CDR3 is CASSSRGPGQETQYF. Written as DNA, the CDR3 is TGCGCCAGCAGCTCGCGGGGGCCTGGGCAAGAGACCCAGTACTTC.